The clone carrying this TCR beta chain was observed a few times. This sample was included in a study of human T cells and chemical hapten exposure. The time point: pre-sensitization, week 0. Treatment in this sample: therapeutic diphenylcyclopropenone sensitization with weekly scalp DPC. TCRdb used MiXCR to reprocess the RACE reads, holding one entry per CDR3 protein. The table lists roughly 380,000 distinct CDR3 sequences, 4.5% to 5.5% of them singletons, with roughly 2.6% in the top ten. Germline values: CDR1 SGDLS, CDR2 YYNGEE. The CDR3 totals 15 residues. Trimming removed 2 bases from V and 0 bases from J, with 8 bases in between.

The sample here was whole blood, taken in connection with sensitization to the hapten diphenylcyclopropenone (DPC). This rearrangement joins TRBV9 to TRBJ1-4, with D unclear. The receptor comes from a woman between 45 and 60 years old with alopecia areata. Some clones in this sample may be carry-over from other donors' samples. The CDR3 DNA is TGTGCCAGCAGCGTTGGAGAAGCAACTAATGAAAAACTGTTTTTT. Translation: CASSVGEATNEKLFF. Full variable domain (outside the CDR3, taken from reference TRBV9 and TRBJ1-4): DSGVTQTPKHLITATGQRVTLRCSPRSGDLSVYWYQQSLDQGLQFLIQYYNGEERAKGNILERFSAQQFPDLHSELNLSSLELGDSALYFCASSVGEATNEKLFFGSGTQLSVL.